Each of the 19 T cell receptor beta chains below was sequenced from the same sample in a study of T cells in tumors after PD-1 blockade. Produced via immunoSEQ multiplex PCR; TCRdb's table is partial and in-frame only. The repertoire consists of about 13,000 clones, with about three fifths occurring once and the leading ten covering less than 30%. The starting material was tumor tissue, obtained before anti-PD-1 treatment. The receptor source for this set is a human donor with cutaneous squamous cell carcinoma.

The chain links TRBV11-2 to TRBJ2-7; unclear D gene. Looked up from germline, CDR1 is SGHAT and CDR2 is FQNNGV. The CDR3 is 15 amino acids. V was clipped by 5 bases and J by 5 bases, with 19 bases between them. DNA of the CDR3: TGTGCCAGCAGCCTATCTCCGGGCCCTGAACACGAGCAGTACTTC. Protein product: CASSLSPGPEHEQYF.

This clone was seen only a few times. This chain connects TRBV5-6 to TRBJ2-1; 11 bases align to TRBD2. V shed 1 base, J shed 5 bases, and the junction held 8 bases outside the gene matches. Germline V lookup: CDR1 SGHDT, CDR2 YYEEEE. This CDR3 region has 17 residues. In nucleotides, the CDR3 is TGTGCCAGCAGCTTGTCGAACCTAGCGGGGGGTGACAATGAGCAGTTCTTC. It encodes CASSLSNLAGGDNEQFF.

This clone qualifies as medium-sized. This chain uses TRBV7-3 with TRBJ2-3; D uncertain. Germline lookup yields CDR1 SGHTA and CDR2 FQGTGA. CDR3 size: 15 residues. V lost 1 base, J lost 1 base, and 9 bases lay in between. The CDR3 DNA follows: TGTGCCAGCAGCTTAAGTCCTTTGGGCACAGATACGCAGTATTTT. It codes for CASSLSPLGTDTQYF.

This rearrangement joins TRBV5-1 to TRBJ2-3; 9 nucleotides align to TRBD2. CDR3 length: 19 amino acids. Germline V gene sequence: CDR1 SGHRS, CDR2 YFSETQ. J was trimmed by 0 bases and V by 3 bases; bases with no gene match: 14. CDR3 sequence: CASSSSTLTSGASTDTQYF. CDR3 DNA sequence: TGCGCCAGCAGCTCGTCAACCCTGACTAGCGGAGCGAGCACAGATACGCAGTATTTT.

The rearrangement links TRBV6-5 to TRBJ2-3, with 10 bases lining up with TRBD2. The CDR3 runs to 13 residues. Germline V gene data show CDR1 as MNHEY and CDR2 as SVGAGI. V dropped 6 bases and J dropped 8; count of bases not matched to a gene: 5. The CDR3 sequence: CASRSGGAGTQYF. The CDR3 bases are TGTGCCAGCAGGAGCGGGGGGGCCGGTACGCAGTATTTT.

This sequence joins TRBV18 and TRBJ2-1; possible D gene TRBD1, 5 bases. Germline V gives CDR1 KGHSH, CDR2 LQKENI. The CDR3 covers 13 residues. The ends were cut back, 6 bases at V and 3 bases at J, with 9 bases in the middle. CDR3 sequence reads: CASSRDYYNEQFF. CDR3 bases: TGTGCCAGCTCCAGGGATTACTACAATGAGCAGTTCTTC.

The chain joins TRBV7-6 to TRBJ2-5; no definite D call. V lost 5 bases and J lost 5, with 12 bases in between. Germline lookup yields CDR1 SGHVS and CDR2 FNYEAQ. There are 13 residues in the CDR3. In DNA, the CDR3 is TGTGCCAGCAGCCTCAGGCGTCAGGAGACCCAGTACTTC. It codes for CASSLRRQETQYF.

The CDR3 nucleotides read TGTGCCAGCAGTTACAGCCGGGGCAACAATCAGCCCCAGCATTTT. The encoded protein is CASSYSRGNNQPQHF. V and J are TRBV6-5 and TRBJ1-5; possibly TRBD1 for D (5 bases). The V and J ends lost 2 bases and 3 bases respectively, with 11 bases between them. The CDR3 totals 15 residues. Per the germline V gene, CDR1 is MNHEY and CDR2 is SVGAGI.

A few counts support this clone. This sequence joins TRBV18 and TRBJ2-1, with D possibly being TRBD1 (8 bases). The CDR3 sequence is 16 residues long. The germline V gene encodes CDR1 KGHSH and CDR2 LQKENI. V lost 3 bases, J lost 7 bases, and 19 bases lay in between. The CDR3 is CASSPPGGGRGNEQFF. The CDR3 DNA is TGTGCCAGCTCACCCCCAGGGGGCGGGAGAGGAAATGAGCAGTTCTTC.

This clone came up once. The V call is TRBV18, the J call TRBJ2-1, with a tentative D call TRBD1 (6 bases). Germline V CDR1 and CDR2: KGHSH, LQKENI. Between the trimmed V and J ends, which lost 5 bases and 7 bases, there was a span of 12 bases. The CDR3 is made up of 13 amino acids. The CDR3 sequence: CASSTTQGNEQFF. Written as DNA, the CDR3 is TGTGCCAGCTCAACCACGCAGGGGAATGAGCAGTTCTTC.

The chain couples TRBV21-1 to TRBJ2-1; TRBD2 is the table's D call and was not checked against the DNA. TRBV21-1 is classified as a pseudogene. This CDR3 region has 15 residues. CDR3 region: CASPPLAGAYNEQFF. The CDR3 bases are TGTGCCAGCCCGCCTCTAGCGGGGGCTTACAATGAGCAGTTCTTC.

The V call is TRBV6-6, the J call TRBJ2-7; 11 nucleotides match TRBD2. Germline-derived CDR1 and CDR2 are MNHNY and SVGAGI (reference sequence). V dropped 6 bases and J dropped 2; count of bases not matched to a gene: 6. The CDR3 is 15 amino acids. The CDR3 DNA reads as TGTGCCAGCAGGCAAGGACTAGCGGGCACCTACGAGCAGTACTTC. It translates to CASRQGLAGTYEQYF.

The V gene is TRBV27, the J gene TRBJ2-7; no clear D gene. Deletions cut 4 bases from V and 6 bases from J, with 19 bases between. CDR3 length: 15 residues. CDR1 and CDR2 (germline): MNHEY, SMNVEV (reference sequence). The CDR3 sequence: CASSSTGGGLSEQYF. As DNA, the CDR3 is TGTGCCAGCAGTTCCACGGGCGGTGGCCTGAGCGAGCAGTACTTC.

This clone was recorded a few times. The rearrangement joins TRBV7-6 to TRBJ2-1; 9 bases align to TRBD1. The CDR3 runs 15 residues. The junction had 6 bases not matched to a gene; V was cut back by 6 bases and J by 3 bases. From germline, CDR1 is SGHVS and CDR2 FNYEAQ. The CDR3 sequence: CASRGGTGIYNEQFF. CDR3 sequence (DNA): TGTGCCAGCAGGGGAGGGACAGGGATCTACAATGAGCAGTTCTTC.

This clone was detected only a few times. The V gene is TRBV9, the J gene TRBJ1-2, with D maybe TRBD1 (5 bases). Germline V CDR1 and CDR2: SGDLS, YYNGEE. This CDR3 has 14 amino acids. V lost 4 bases, J lost 4 bases, and 14 bases lay in between. The CDR3 sequence: CASSRPTGFYGYTF. The CDR3 DNA follows: TGTGCCAGCAGCCGTCCTACAGGTTTCTATGGCTACACCTTC.

This rearrangement joins TRBV18 to TRBJ1-4; D gene uncertain. V gave up 4 bases and J gave up 6 bases, with 9 bases separating them. The CDR3 covers 13 residues. CDR1 and CDR2 from the germline V gene are KGHSH and LQKENI. The CDR3 DNA sequence: TGTGCCAGCTCACAAGAACTGGATGAAAAACTGTTTTTT. This translates into CASSQELDEKLFF.

The chain combines TRBV18 with TRBJ2-5; 7 bases line up with TRBD1. The CDR3 runs 14 residues. J was trimmed by 1 base and V by 2 bases; bases with no gene match: 1. Germline V gene data show CDR1 as KGHSH and CDR2 as LQKENI. The CDR3 bases are TGTGCCAGCTCACCAAGGGACAGCCAAGAGACCCAGTACTTC. This gives the protein CASSPRDSQETQYF.

The chain recombines TRBV5-1 with TRBJ2-2, with 7 bases lining up with TRBD1. The CDR3 runs to 14 residues. The germline V gene has CDR1 SGHRS and CDR2 YFSETQ. V dropped 10 bases and J dropped 4; count of bases not matched to a gene: 10. CDR3 sequence reads: CAEGGPGGTGELFF. The CDR3 bases are TGCGCCGAAGGGGGCCCGGGTGGCACCGGGGAGCTGTTTTTT.

The V and J genes are TRBV11-3 and TRBJ2-1; 12 bases align to TRBD2. The germline V gene encodes CDR1 SGHNT and CDR2 YENEEA. The V and J ends lost 4 bases and 9 bases, in that order; junction bases with no gene match: 7. This CDR3 has 15 amino acids. CDR3 bases: TGTGCCAGCAGCTCTACTAGCGGGAGGAGGAGTGAGCAGTTCTTC. Translation gives CASSSTSGRRSEQFF.